This T cell receptor beta chain is drawn from a study of human CD8 memory T cell subsets. By UMI-labeled 5' RACE, the TCR beta libraries were made. TCRdb re-called the 5' RACE reads and gives one entry per CDR3 protein, without DNA. The data include around 6,800 distinct CDR3 sequences; the top ten clones carry around a quarter. Germline CDR1 SGHVS, CDR2 FQNEAQ. The CDR3 is 13 residues long. Among CD8+ T cells, TPEX were CCR7+ PD-1+ TIGIT+ early memory cells with exhausted-like traits. The specimen was CD8+ T cells from PBMCs. The source is a human donor in good health. The rearrangement links TRBV7-8 to TRBJ2-1; TCRdb returns TRBD1, unconfirmable since there is no DNA. The CDR3 loop reads CASSSDPSGEQFF.